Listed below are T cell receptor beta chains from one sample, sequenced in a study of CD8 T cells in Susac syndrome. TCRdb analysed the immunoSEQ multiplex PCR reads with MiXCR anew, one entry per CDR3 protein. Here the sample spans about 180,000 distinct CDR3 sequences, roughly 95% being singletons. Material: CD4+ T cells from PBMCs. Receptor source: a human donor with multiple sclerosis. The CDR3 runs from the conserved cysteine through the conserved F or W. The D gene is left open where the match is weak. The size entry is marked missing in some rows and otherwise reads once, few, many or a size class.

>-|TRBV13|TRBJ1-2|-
TGTGCCAGCAGCCCTAAGGAAGTCAGCGTCGATGGCTACACCTTC
CASSPKEVSVDGYTF
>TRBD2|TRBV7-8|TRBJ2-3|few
TGTGCCAGCCTAGCGGGGGGCACAGATACGCAGTATTTT
CASLAGGTDTQYF
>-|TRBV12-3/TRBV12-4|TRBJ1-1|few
TGTGCCAGCAGTTTGCAGCCTGAAGCTTTCTTT
CASSLQPEAFF
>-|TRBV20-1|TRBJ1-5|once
TGCAGTGCTAGAGATTCCTCGGACATACCTGAAAATCAGCCCCAGCATTTT
CSARDSSDIPENQPQHF
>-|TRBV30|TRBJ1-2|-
TGTGCCTGGAGTGTGGGTCAAGCTAACTATGGCTACACCTTC
CAWSVGQANYGYTF
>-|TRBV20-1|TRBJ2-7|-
TGCAGTGCTAGAGATAGGGACGAGCAGTACTTC
CSARDRDEQYF
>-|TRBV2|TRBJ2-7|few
TGTGCCAGCAGTCTGGGACTCTACGAGCAGTACTTC
CASSLGLYEQYF
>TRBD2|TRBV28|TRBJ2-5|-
TGTGCCAGCAGTTTACTAGCGGGGGGGCGGGAGACCCAGTACTTC
CASSLLAGGRETQYF
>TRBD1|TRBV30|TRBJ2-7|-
TGTGCCTGTCCGAAGACCGGGACAGGGTACGAGCAGTACTTC
CACPKTGTGYEQYF
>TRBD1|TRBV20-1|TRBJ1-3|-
TGCAGTGCCACGGACAGGGGGCCTGGAAACACCATATATTTT
CSATDRGPGNTIYF
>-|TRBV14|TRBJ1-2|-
TGTGCCAGCAGCCAAGGGGGCAGTGGGGGCTACACCTTC
CASSQGGSGGYTF
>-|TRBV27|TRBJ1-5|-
TGTGCCAGCAGTTTAGTTCACCCTGGACTTAGTAATCAGCCCCAGCATTTT
CASSLVHPGLSNQPQHF
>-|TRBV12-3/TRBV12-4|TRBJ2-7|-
TGTGCCAGCAGCCCTGGACAGTGGAGCTCCTACGAGCAGTACTTC
CASSPGQWSSYEQYF
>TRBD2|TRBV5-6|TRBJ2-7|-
TGTGCCAGCAGCTGGGCTAGCGGGATGGGGCTCTACGAGCAGTACTTC
CASSWASGMGLYEQYF
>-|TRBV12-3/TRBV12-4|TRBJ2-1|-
TGTGCCAGCAGGGGACTCACAATAGCGGACTACAATGAGCAGTTCTTC
CASRGLTIADYNEQFF
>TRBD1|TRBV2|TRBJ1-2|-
TGTGCCAGCAGAAGACAGGGACTCACAGTTAACTATGGCTACACCTTC
CASRRQGLTVNYGYTF
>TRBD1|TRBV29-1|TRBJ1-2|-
TGCAGCGTTGAAGAGGGACAGGGTTTTTTTGGCTACACCTTC
CSVEEGQGFFGYTF
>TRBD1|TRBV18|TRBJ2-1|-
TGTGCCAGCTCCCCTCGGGACAGGGGGCCCTACAATGAGCAGTTCTTC
CASSPRDRGPYNEQFF
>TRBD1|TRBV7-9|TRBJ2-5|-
TGTGCCAGCAGCGGTCGACAGGGCCAAGAGACCCAGTACTTC
CASSGRQGQETQYF
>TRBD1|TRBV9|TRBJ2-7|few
TGTGCCAGCAGCGTAGGCAGGGGACAGTTATACGAGCAGTACTTC
CASSVGRGQLYEQYF
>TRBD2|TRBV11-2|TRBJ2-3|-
TGTGCCAGCAGGTCGCTAGCGGGGGTAGCAGATACGCAGTATTTT
CASRSLAGVADTQYF
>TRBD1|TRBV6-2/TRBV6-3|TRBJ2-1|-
TGTGCCAGCAGCTCGGGGACAGGGGTCGGAGCCAATGAGCAGTTCTTC
CASSSGTGVGANEQFF
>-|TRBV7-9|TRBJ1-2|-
TGTGCCAGCAGCCCCGACAGCTATGGCTACACCTTC
CASSPDSYGYTF